This entry features one T cell receptor beta chain sequence. This sample was included in a study of control samples from healthy donors and cancer patients. V lost 5 bases, J lost 8 bases, and 15 bases lay in between. The CDR3 has 14 amino acids. CDR1 SEHNR and CDR2 FQNEAQ come from the germline V gene (reference sequence). The assay was immunoSEQ multiplex PCR, and TCRdb's table has in-frame clones only and misses some. The sample holds around 140,000 clones, about 90% seen once. The chain combines TRBV7-9 with TRBJ1-4; D might be TRBD1 (5 bases). The sequence was collected from a man younger than 35 in good health. The sequenced sample consisted of blood. The DNA of the CDR3 is TGTGCCAGCAGCGGAAGGGTAGAGGGGGAAAAACTGTTTTTT. It yields the protein CASSGRVEGEKLFF.